The TCR beta chain described here comes from a study of cytomegalovirus exposure and HLA in healthy donors. Study-wide results and caveats: DRB1 had the most TCR associations and HLA-C the fewest, a later analysis found, with rates varying by HLA locus. HLA alleles showed associations with roughly 17,000 TCR beta sequences in a later analysis, at a 0.05 false discovery rate. Most observed TCR sequences were rare, whereas some public TCRs were detected in many donors.

With 60 Vbeta and 13 Jbeta primers, the PCR was carried out. The assay was immunoSEQ multiplex PCR, and TCRdb's table has in-frame clones only and misses some. The data hold 110,000 or so clones, with roughly 69% observed a single time. A remark on this clone: No antigen is known for it.

Trimming took 1 base from V and 3 from J; bases not matched to a gene: 5. CDR3 size: 16 residues. Germline lookup yields CDR1 KGHSH and CDR2 LQKENI. Unrecorded immune exposure was likely among donors, who were nominally healthy when sampled. The rearrangement joins TRBV18 to TRBJ2-1; TRBD1 matches 8 bases. The TCR comes from a woman in her 70s in good health and CMV-seropositive. Sample: PBMCs. CDR3 DNA sequence: TGTGCCAGCTCACCACGAGACAGGGGACTCTACAATGAGCAGTTCTTC. It codes for CASSPRDRGLYNEQFF.